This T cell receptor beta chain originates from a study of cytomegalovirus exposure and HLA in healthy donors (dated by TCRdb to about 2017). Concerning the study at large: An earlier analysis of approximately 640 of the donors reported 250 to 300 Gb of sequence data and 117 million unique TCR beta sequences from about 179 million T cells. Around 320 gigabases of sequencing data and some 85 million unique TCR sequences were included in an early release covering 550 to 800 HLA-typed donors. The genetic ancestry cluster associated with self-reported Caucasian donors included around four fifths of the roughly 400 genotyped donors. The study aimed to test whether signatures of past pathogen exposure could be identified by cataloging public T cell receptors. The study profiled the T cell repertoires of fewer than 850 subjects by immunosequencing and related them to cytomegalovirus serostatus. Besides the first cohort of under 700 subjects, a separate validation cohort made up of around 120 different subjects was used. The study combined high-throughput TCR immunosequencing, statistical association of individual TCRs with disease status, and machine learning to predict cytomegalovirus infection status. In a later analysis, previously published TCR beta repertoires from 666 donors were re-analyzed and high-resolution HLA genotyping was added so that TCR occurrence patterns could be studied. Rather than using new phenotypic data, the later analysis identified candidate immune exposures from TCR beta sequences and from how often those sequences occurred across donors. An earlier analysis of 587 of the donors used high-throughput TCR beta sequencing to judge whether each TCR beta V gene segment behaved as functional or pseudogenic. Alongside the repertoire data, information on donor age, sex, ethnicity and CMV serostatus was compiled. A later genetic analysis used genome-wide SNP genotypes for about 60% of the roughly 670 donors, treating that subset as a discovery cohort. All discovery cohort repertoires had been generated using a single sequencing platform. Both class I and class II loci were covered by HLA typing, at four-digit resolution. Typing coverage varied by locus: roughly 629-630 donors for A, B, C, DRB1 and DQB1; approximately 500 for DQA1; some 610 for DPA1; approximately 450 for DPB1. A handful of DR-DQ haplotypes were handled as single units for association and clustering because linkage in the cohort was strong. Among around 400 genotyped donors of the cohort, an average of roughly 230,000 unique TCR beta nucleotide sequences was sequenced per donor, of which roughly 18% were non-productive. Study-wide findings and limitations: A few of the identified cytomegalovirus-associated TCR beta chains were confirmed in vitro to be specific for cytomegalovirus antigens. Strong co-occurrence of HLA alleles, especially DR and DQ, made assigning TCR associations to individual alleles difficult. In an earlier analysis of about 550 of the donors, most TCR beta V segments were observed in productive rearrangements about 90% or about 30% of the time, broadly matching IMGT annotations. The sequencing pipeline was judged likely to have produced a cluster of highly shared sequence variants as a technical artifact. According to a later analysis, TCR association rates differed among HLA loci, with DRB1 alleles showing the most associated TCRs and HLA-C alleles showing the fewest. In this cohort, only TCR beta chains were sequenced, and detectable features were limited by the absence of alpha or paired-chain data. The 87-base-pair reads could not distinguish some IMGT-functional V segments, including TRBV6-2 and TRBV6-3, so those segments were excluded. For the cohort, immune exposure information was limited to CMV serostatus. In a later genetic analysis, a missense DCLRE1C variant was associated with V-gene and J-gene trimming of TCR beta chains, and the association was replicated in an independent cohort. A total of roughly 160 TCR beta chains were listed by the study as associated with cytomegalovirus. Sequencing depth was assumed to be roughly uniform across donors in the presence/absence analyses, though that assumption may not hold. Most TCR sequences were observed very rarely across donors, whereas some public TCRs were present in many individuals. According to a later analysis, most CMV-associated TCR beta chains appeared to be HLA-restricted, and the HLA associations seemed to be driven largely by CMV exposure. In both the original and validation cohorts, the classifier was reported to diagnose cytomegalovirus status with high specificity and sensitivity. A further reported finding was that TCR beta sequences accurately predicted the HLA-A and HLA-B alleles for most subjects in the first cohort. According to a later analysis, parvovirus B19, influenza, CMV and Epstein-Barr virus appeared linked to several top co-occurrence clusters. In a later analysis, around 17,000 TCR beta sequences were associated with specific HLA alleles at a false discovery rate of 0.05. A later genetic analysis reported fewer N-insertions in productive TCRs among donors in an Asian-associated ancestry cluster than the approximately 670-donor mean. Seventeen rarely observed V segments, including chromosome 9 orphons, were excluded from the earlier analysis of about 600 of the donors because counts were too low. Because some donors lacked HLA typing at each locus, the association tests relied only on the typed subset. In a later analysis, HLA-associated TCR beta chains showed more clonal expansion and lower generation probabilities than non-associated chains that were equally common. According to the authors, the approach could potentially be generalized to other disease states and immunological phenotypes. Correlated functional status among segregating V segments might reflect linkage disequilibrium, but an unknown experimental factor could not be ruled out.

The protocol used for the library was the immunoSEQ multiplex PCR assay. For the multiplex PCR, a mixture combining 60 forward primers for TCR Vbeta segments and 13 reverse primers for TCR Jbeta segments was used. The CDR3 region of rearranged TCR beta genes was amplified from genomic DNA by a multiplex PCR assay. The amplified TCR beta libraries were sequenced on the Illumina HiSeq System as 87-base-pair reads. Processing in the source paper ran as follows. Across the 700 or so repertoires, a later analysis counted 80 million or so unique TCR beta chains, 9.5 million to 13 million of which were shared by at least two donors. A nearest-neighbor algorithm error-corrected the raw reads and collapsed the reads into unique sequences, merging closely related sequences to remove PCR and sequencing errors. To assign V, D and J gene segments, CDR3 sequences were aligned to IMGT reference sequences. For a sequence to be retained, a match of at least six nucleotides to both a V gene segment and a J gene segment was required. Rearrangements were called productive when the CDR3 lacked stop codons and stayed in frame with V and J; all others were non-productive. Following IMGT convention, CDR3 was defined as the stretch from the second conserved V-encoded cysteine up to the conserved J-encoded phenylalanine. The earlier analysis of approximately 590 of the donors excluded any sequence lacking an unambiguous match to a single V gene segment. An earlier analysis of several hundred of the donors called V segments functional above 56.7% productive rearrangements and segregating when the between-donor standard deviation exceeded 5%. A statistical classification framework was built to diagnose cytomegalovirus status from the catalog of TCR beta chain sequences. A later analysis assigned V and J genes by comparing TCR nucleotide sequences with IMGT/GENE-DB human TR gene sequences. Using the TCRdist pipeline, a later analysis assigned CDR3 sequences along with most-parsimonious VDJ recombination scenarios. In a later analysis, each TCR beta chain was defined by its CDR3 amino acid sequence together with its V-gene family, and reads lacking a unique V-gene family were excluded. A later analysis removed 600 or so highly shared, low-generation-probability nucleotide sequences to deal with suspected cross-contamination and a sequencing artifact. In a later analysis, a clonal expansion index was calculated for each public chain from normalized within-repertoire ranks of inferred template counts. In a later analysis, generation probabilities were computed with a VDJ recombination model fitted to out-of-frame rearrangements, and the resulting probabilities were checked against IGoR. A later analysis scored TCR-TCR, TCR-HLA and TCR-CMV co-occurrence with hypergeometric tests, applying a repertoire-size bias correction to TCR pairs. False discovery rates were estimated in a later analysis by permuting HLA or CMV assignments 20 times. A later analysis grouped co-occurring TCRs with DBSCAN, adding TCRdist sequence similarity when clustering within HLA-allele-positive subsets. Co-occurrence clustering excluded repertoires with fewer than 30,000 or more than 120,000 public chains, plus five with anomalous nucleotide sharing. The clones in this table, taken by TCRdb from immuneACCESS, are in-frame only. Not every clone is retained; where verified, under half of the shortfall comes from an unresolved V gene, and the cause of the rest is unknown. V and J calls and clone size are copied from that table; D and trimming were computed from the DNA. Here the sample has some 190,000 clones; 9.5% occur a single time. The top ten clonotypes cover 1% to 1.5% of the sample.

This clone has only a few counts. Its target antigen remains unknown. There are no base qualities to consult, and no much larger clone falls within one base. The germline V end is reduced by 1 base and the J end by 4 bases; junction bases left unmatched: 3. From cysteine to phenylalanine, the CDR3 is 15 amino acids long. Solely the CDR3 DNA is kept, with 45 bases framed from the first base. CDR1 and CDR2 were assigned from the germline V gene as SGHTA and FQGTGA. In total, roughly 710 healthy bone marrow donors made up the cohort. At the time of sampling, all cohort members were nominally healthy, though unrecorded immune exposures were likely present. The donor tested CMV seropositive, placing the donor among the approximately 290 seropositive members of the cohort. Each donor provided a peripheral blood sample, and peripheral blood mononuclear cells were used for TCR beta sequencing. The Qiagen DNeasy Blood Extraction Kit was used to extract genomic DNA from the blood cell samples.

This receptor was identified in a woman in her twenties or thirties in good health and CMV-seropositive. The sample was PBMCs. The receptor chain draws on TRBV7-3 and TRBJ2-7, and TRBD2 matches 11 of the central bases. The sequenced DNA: TGTGCCAGCAGCTTAATGGCTAGCGGGAGGTACGAGCAGTACTTC. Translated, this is CASSLMASGRYEQYF.